The source of this T cell receptor beta chain is a study of cytomegalovirus exposure and HLA in healthy donors. Whole-study context: The same platform used for the roughly 610 first-cohort repertoires was also used for the 95 to 150 validation repertoires, as a later analysis reported. Overall study findings and caveats: Researchers catalogued under 200 TCR beta chains as cytomegalovirus-associated.

Profiling relied on immunoSEQ multiplex PCR, and the TCRdb table lists in-frame clones only, not all of them. This table holds roughly 190,000 clones, roughly 88% found once. Concerning this clone itself: Its antigen is as yet unknown.

This sequence originates from a woman aged 18-35 years in good health and CMV-seronegative. Sequencing was done on a sample of PBMCs.

This CDR3 reads CASSDPPIKKGHDYGYTF. The CDR3 DNA reads as TGTGCCAGCAGTGATCCCCCAATTAAGAAGGGGCACGACTATGGCTACACCTTC. This chain uses TRBV2 with TRBJ1-2; D perhaps matches TRBD1 (5 bases). This CDR3 region has 18 residues. V was pared by 3 bases and J by 3 bases, with 23 bases between. Germline V gene data show CDR1 as SNHLY and CDR2 as FYNNEI.